This TCR beta chain was observed in a study of cytomegalovirus exposure and HLA in healthy donors. Findings and caveats of the study: The study carried out a later analysis of TCR beta sequences. It associated 16,951 of them with specific HLA alleles at a false discovery rate of 0.05. About 180 TCR beta chains were listed as cytomegalovirus-associated. Reportedly, fewer N-insertions than the approximately 700-donor mean appeared in an Asian-associated ancestry cluster in a later analysis. Differences between HLA loci emerged in a later analysis of TCR association rates, with DRB1 most and HLA-C fewest.

The germline V gene has CDR1 SGHAT and CDR2 FQNNGV. Trimming removed 5 bases from V and 4 bases from J; junction bases left unmatched: 10. The CDR3 is 17 residues long. Remarks on this clone: What it recognizes is unknown.

Primers included in the PCR were 60 Vbeta and 13 Jbeta primers. Method: immunoSEQ multiplex PCR; TCRdb's copy keeps in-frame clones and lacks some. The sample consists of under 95,000 clones, less than 85% of them appearing once. The chain is built from TRBV11-2 and TRBJ2-3; 12 bases line up with TRBD2. Sequencing used PBMCs. The sequence came from a male donor in good health and CMV-seronegative. The CDR3 DNA reads as TGTGCCAGCAGCCCGAGCCTGACTAGCGGGAGTGCAGATACGCAGTATTTT. Its translation is CASSPSLTSGSADTQYF.